A single sample is the source of the 20 T cell receptor beta chains below, sequenced in a study of T cell repertoires in cytomegalovirus infection. A single record per CDR3 protein comes from TCRdb applying MiXCR to the reads. The table includes under 350,000 distinct CDR3 sequences, 9% to 9.5% detected once. The sample comprised PBMCs. These receptor sequences come from a human donor in good health (CMV status not recorded). Some clones in this sample may be carry-over from other donors' samples.

The chain couples TRBV14 to TRBJ2-1, with TRBD2 identical over 7 bases. This CDR3 is built from 16 residues. The germline CDR1 and CDR2 sequences are SGHDN and FVKESK. V dropped 1 base and J dropped 0; count of bases not matched to a gene: 3. CDR3 sequence: CASSQGAGVSYNEQFF. For the CDR3, the DNA is TGTGCCAGCAGCCAAGGGGCGGGGGTCTCCTACAATGAGCAGTTCTTC.

V is TRBV29-1 and J is TRBJ2-4; D remains unclear. The CDR3 contains 14 residues. Germline V CDR1 and CDR2: SQVTM, ANQGSEA. V lost 4 bases and J lost 0, with 10 bases in between. This chain's CDR3 is CSVGFSLAKNIQYF. The CDR3 bases are TGCAGCGTTGGGTTTAGCTTAGCCAAAAACATTCAGTACTTC.

The chain carries TRBV7-9 and TRBJ2-3; no reliable D call. Germline V gene lookup returns CDR1 SEHNR and CDR2 FQNEAQ (reference sequence). Trimming stripped 0 bases from V and 4 bases from J, with 14 bases between. The CDR3 length is 16 residues. DNA for the CDR3: TGTGCCAGCAGCTTAGCGCTTGGTGGGGTTTCAGATACGCAGTATTTT. Protein: CASSLALGGVSDTQYF.

This clonotype showed up many times. V and J are TRBV6-2 or TRBV6-3 and TRBJ2-3; a possible D gene is TRBD2 (5 bases). V was shortened by 4 bases and J by 0 bases, with 11 bases between the two germline ends. The germline CDR1 and CDR2 sequences are MNHEY and SVGEGT. This CDR3 is 15 amino acids long. The CDR3 sequence is CASSSGVPSTDTQYF. The CDR3 DNA reads as TGTGCCAGCAGTTCCGGGGTTCCTAGCACAGATACGCAGTATTTT.

The chain joins TRBV19 to TRBJ2-6; D possibly corresponds to TRBD2 (5 bases). The CDR3 is 16 amino acids. The germline V and J ends were trimmed by 3 bases and 0 bases, with 9 bases remaining between them. Germline CDR1 LNHDA, CDR2 SQIVND (reference sequence). The chain's CDR3 is CASSMQGSSGANVLTF. The CDR3 DNA sequence: TGTGCCAGTAGTATGCAAGGGAGCTCTGGGGCCAACGTCCTGACTTTC.

This clonotype was detected ten times or more. This chain links TRBV7-2 with TRBJ2-1; 14 bases are shared with TRBD2. Germline CDR1 reads SGHTA; CDR2 reads FQGNSA. CDR3 length equals 16 residues. The junction had 7 bases not matched to a gene; V was cut back by 5 bases and J by 7 bases. CDR3 in amino acids: CASSPRLAGGPNEQFF. CDR3 bases: TGTGCCAGCAGCCCCCGACTAGCGGGAGGGCCGAATGAGCAGTTCTTC.

The chain couples TRBV7-9 to TRBJ1-3; tentatively, D is TRBD1 (5 bases). V lost 2 bases to trimming and J lost 14 bases, with 13 bases between them. From germline, CDR1 is SEHNR and CDR2 FQNEAQ (reference sequence). The CDR3 has 12 amino acids. Here the CDR3 DNA reads TGTGCCAGCAGCTTATACGGGGGTCCTGTATATTTT. Translated, it gives CASSLYGGPVYF.

Many counts were recorded for this clonotype. This CDR3 is CASGTSAVDTQYF. The CDR3 DNA reads as TGTGCCAGTGGGACTAGCGCCGTAGATACGCAGTATTTT. This rearrangement joins TRBV11-2 to TRBJ2-3, with 10 bases that match TRBD2. V shed 9 bases, J shed 5 bases, and the junction held 5 bases outside the gene matches. CDR1 and CDR2 from the germline V gene are SGHAT and FQNNGV. This CDR3 has 13 amino acids.

This clonotype came up many times. The chain links TRBV10-3 to TRBJ2-3; D is perhaps TRBD1 or TRBD2 (5 bases each). This CDR3 contains 16 residues. CDR1 is ENHRY and CDR2 is SYGVKD in the germline V gene. V was trimmed by 6 bases and J by 2 bases, leaving 18 bases between them. This CDR3 reads CAISDPGRDDTDTQYF. The CDR3 DNA sequence: TGTGCCATCAGCGACCCGGGCCGGGACGACACAGATACGCAGTATTTT.

This clonotype was picked up many times. J is TRBJ1-5 and V is TRBV7-2; D ambiguous. Germline CDR1 SGHTA, CDR2 FQGNSA. CDR3 length: 15 residues. Deletions cut 4 bases from V and 6 bases from J, with 16 bases between. The CDR3 loop reads CASSSTSASSQPQHF. The CDR3 DNA reads as TGTGCCAGCAGCTCGACATCGGCGAGTAGTCAGCCCCAGCATTTT.

This clonotype was detected ten times or more. The gene calls are TRBV11-2 and TRBJ2-2, with TRBD2 matching 11 bases. Trimming removed 7 bases from V and 6 bases from J; junction bases left unmatched: 16. CDR1 is SGHAT, CDR2 FQNNGV, per germline. The CDR3 totals 18 residues. In DNA, the CDR3 is TGTGCCAGCACCCCTGGACTACTAGCGGGAGATCGGGCCGGGGAGCTGTTTTTT. This encodes CASTPGLLAGDRAGELFF.

This chain uses TRBV28 with TRBJ1-2; a possible D gene is TRBD1 (5 bases). V was trimmed by 1 base and J by 8 bases, leaving 14 bases between them. Per germline, CDR1 MDHEN and CDR2 SYDVKM. This CDR3 has 14 residues. CDR3 nucleotide sequence: TGTGCCAGCAGTTTATTCGCCAGGGCCCAGGGCTACACCTTC. As protein: CASSLFARAQGYTF.

This chain links TRBV6-2 or TRBV6-3 with TRBJ2-3; D is unclear. Trimming took off 7 bases at V and 1 base at J, with 6 bases between the two ends. CDR1 is MNHEY, CDR2 SVGEGT, per germline. This CDR3 contains 12 residues. In nucleotides, the CDR3 is TGTGCCAGCACTCCCGGCACAGATACGCAGTATTTT. It yields the protein CASTPGTDTQYF.

This clonotype has at least ten counts. The chain employs TRBV7-2 and TRBJ1-1; a possible D gene is TRBD1 (5 bases). The V end lost 1 base, the J end lost 1 base, and 13 bases lay between the germline ends. CDR3 length: 16 residues. Germline loops: CDR1 SGHTA, CDR2 FQGNSA. The CDR3 region has the DNA TGTGCCAGCAGCTTAGGGTCCGGGACTCCGAACACTGAAGCTTTCTTT. It yields the protein CASSLGSGTPNTEAFF.

J is TRBJ1-5 and V is TRBV19; TRBD1 is a possible D gene (6 bases). CDR3 length: 13 residues. V shed 5 bases and J shed 5 bases, with 10 bases lying between them. Per germline, CDR1 LNHDA and CDR2 SQIVND (reference sequence). This chain's CDR3 is CASSQQGYQPQHF. CDR3 DNA sequence: TGTGCCAGTAGTCAACAGGGATATCAGCCCCAGCATTTT.

This clonotype was observed at least ten times. CDR3 sequence: CASSLRATNEKLFF. CDR3 bases: TGTGCCAGCAGCTTACGGGCAACTAATGAAAAACTGTTTTTT. The chain uses TRBV7-2 and TRBJ1-4, with D hard to call. Germline loops: CDR1 SGHTA, CDR2 FQGNSA. This CDR3 is built from 14 residues. V shed 2 bases and J shed 0 bases, with 4 bases lying between them.

The chain employs TRBV5-4 and TRBJ2-3; D remains ambiguous. Looked up from germline, CDR1 is SGHNT and CDR2 is YYREEE (reference sequence). V dropped 4 bases and J dropped 3 bases, with 12 bases sitting between them. The CDR3 extends over 14 amino acids. The CDR3 coding sequence is TGTGCCAGCAGCCCCGAGTTGTCTACAGATACGCAGTATTTT. It codes for CASSPELSTDTQYF.

This clonotype has at least ten counts. The V and J genes are TRBV7-2 and TRBJ2-3; TRBD2 aligns across 9 bases. The CDR3 consists of 18 residues. Trimming cost V 3 bases and J 4 bases; bases outside gene matches: 14. The germline V gene encodes CDR1 SGHTA and CDR2 FQGNSA. The CDR3 loop is CASSFRATSGSLADTQYF. CDR3 DNA: TGTGCCAGCAGCTTTAGGGCGACTAGCGGAAGCCTCGCAGATACGCAGTATTTT.

This clonotype was seen many times. The chain combines TRBV7-2 with TRBJ2-7, with TRBD1 matching over 8 bases. The V gene end was trimmed by 2 bases and the J gene end by 3 bases; junction bases not matched to a gene: 3. The germline gives CDR1 SGHTA, CDR2 FQGNSA. The CDR3 runs to 14 residues. CDR3 sequence (DNA): TGTGCCAGCAGCTTACGGGGACAGGTCTACGAGCAGTACTTC. Translation: CASSLRGQVYEQYF.

There are many counts of this clonotype. The chain couples TRBV12-3 or TRBV12-4 to TRBJ1-2, with D maybe TRBD1 (5 bases). V was clipped by 1 base and J by 4 bases, with 13 bases between them. This CDR3 region has 15 residues. The CDR3 sequence is CASSLEPGTPYGYTF. In DNA form, the CDR3 reads TGTGCCAGCAGTTTAGAGCCCGGGACGCCCTATGGCTACACCTTC.